This T cell receptor beta chain emerged from a study of T cell responses to AZD1222 COVID-19 vaccine. Study summary: Pooling was applied to second doses at about 4 or about 12 weeks. Study outcomes and limitations: Nearly half of spike-specific TCRs reportedly target unmutated variant regions. The donors showed a predominance of white British ancestry and of females, with possible underestimation of clonal diversity.

The repertoire was sequenced with immunoSEQ multiplex PCR; TCRdb's copy has only in-frame clones and lacks some. The table lists more than 70,000 clones, about 85% of them singletons. On this clone: Its specificity is not known.

Germline V CDR1 and CDR2: SGHNT, YENEEA. The CDR3 sequence is 14 residues long. The trim removed 1 base at V and 8 bases at J, leaving 7 bases unmatched. The sample was peripheral blood, taken on day 0 of AZD1222 vaccination. The chain recombines TRBV11-3 with TRBJ1-2; TRBD1 agrees at 7 bases. The receptor was isolated from an adult in good health. The CDR3 coding sequence is TGTGCCAGCAGCTTAGGGGCAGGGGGTGCCGGCTACACCTTC. Protein: CASSLGAGGAGYTF.